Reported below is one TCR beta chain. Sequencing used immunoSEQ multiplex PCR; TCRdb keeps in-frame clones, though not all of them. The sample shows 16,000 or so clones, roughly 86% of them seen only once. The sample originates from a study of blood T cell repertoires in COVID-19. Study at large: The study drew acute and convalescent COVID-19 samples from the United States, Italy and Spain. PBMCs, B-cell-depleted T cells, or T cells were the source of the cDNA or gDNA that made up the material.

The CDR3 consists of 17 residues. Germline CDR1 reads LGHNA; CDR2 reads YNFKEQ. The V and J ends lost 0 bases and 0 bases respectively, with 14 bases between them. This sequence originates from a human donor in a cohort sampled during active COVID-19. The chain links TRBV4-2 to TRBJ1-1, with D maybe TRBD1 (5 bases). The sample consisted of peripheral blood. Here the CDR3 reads CASSQEGQGEMNTEAFF. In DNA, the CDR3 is TGTGCCAGCAGCCAAGAGGGTCAGGGTGAAATGAACACTGAAGCTTTCTTT.